This passage covers 23 T cell receptor beta chains from one sample sequenced in a study of molecular identifiers for immune sequencing clone quantification. TCRdb independently ran MiXCR on the PCR reads; one entry per CDR3 protein. The sample holds a few hundred thousand distinct CDR3 sequences, roughly 24% seen once. Input material: naive CD8+ T cells from blood, with Jurkat cell RNA spiked in. The subset denotes: FACS-sorted CD8+CD4-CCR7+CD45RA+ naive T cells. These receptors all come from a human donor in good health. Some libraries in this study had Jurkat cell RNA spiked in.

The chain recombines TRBV20-1 with TRBJ2-3; no clear D gene. The length of the CDR3 is 15 residues. Germline V gene lookup returns CDR1 DFQATT and CDR2 SNEGSKA (reference sequence). CDR3 DNA: TGCGCCGCTAAACGTGGCGTCACCCGTACAGATACGCAGTATTTT. As protein: CAAKRGVTRTDTQYF.

This clonotype was counted only a few times. This chain connects TRBV20-1 to TRBJ2-7; D gene uncertain. Trimming left V 1 base short and J 0 bases short, with 13 bases between. The germline V gene encodes CDR1 DFQATT and CDR2 SNEGSKA (reference sequence). This CDR3 has 15 residues. CDR3 residues: CSARVRADSSYEQYF. The CDR3 nucleotides read TGCAGTGCTAGAGTGAGAGCAGATAGCTCCTACGAGCAGTACTTC.

Turning to this clonotype: At one end, the junction sequence differs from germline, possibly due to a read error. The rearrangement uses TRBV20-1 and TRBJ1-2, with 8 bases aligning to TRBD1. This CDR3 is 14 amino acids long. CDR1 and CDR2 from the germline V gene are DFQATT and SNEGSKA (reference sequence). The CDR3 coding sequence is TGCAGTGCTAGAGATCCCCCAGGGGGCTATGGCCACACCTTC. This sequence encodes CSARDPPGGYGHTF.

This clonotype was seen many times. This sequence joins TRBV4-3 and TRBJ1-1, with TRBD1 matching over 7 bases. J was trimmed by 0 bases and V by 0 bases; bases with no gene match: 10. The V gene's germline CDR1 is LGHNA and CDR2 YSLEER. The length of the CDR3 is 18 residues. The CDR3 DNA sequence: TGCGCCAGCAGCCAAGAGATTCAAGGGACAGCCATGAACACTGAAGCTTTCTTT. It yields the protein CASSQEIQGTAMNTEAFF.

This clonotype was observed many times. CDR3 sequence reads: CATSDFNTGELFF. The DNA of the CDR3 is TGTGCCACCAGTGATTTCAACACCGGGGAGCTGTTTTTT. V and J are TRBV24-1 and TRBJ2-2; D is unclear. This CDR3 has 13 residues. Trimming cost V 1 base and J 2 bases, with 1 base left between them. Per germline, CDR1 KGHDR and CDR2 SFDVKD.

Comments on this clonotype: Just one base apart from a much larger clone, this may be a read error. The chain uses TRBV7-9 and TRBJ1-4; D remains unclear. The CDR3 extends over 15 amino acids. Germline lookup yields CDR1 SEHNR and CDR2 FQNEAQ (reference sequence). V was shortened by 4 bases and J by 11 bases, with 20 bases between the two germline ends. In DNA, the CDR3 is TGTGCCAGCAGCTCGCCGGGCCCTAACGGTGATAAACTGTTTTTT. Encoded protein: CASSSPGPNGDKLFF.

As regards this clonotype: A much larger clone lies one base from this, so it may be a read error. The final CDR3 position lacks the conserved phenylalanine or tryptophan, pointing to a likely read error. CDR3 loop: CASSLDLGSSYNEQFL. CDR3 nucleotides: TGCGCCAGCAGCTTGGATCTGGGGAGCTCCTACAATGAGCAGTTCCTC. J is TRBJ2-1 and V is TRBV5-1, with TRBD2 as a possible D gene (5 bases). Trimming left V 0 bases short and J 0 bases short, with 10 bases between. The CDR3 is 16 residues long. Germline CDR1 is SGHRS and CDR2 is YFSETQ.

This chain links TRBV4-2 with TRBJ1-2; 7 positions match TRBD1. The V segment lost 2 bases and the J segment 0 bases; nucleotides outside the gene matches: 9. Per germline, CDR1 LGHNA and CDR2 YNFKEQ. The CDR3 is made up of 17 amino acids. This CDR3 reads CASSQQTGTISNYGYTF. CDR3 bases: TGTGCCAGCAGCCAACAGACAGGGACTATTTCTAACTATGGCTACACCTTC.

As regards this clonotype: Its ends do not fully match the called genes, so a read error is possible. The DNA of the CDR3 is TGTGCCAGCAGTTTGGACAGGGGAGGTCAAGAGACCCAGAACTTC. Translated: CASSLDRGGQETQNF. The rearrangement links TRBV27 to TRBJ2-5; 9 bases are shared with TRBD1. The CDR3 contains 15 residues. CDR1 is MNHEY, CDR2 SMNVEV, per germline (reference sequence).

This clonotype was recorded at least ten times. V gene TRBV5-6 combines with J gene TRBJ2-7; the match to TRBD1 covers 9 bases. The germline CDR1 and CDR2 sequences are SGHDT and YYEEEE. The CDR3 extends over 14 amino acids. The ends lost 3 bases at V and 5 bases at J; junction bases unmatched: 6. CDR3 DNA: TGTGCCAGCAGCTCGGGGACAGGGTGGCACGAGCAGTACTTC. Translation gives CASSSGTGWHEQYF.

In regard to this clonotype: One base away lies a much larger clone, so this may be a sequencing read error. The chain links TRBV6-1 to TRBJ2-1; 9 nucleotides match TRBD2. The CDR3 totals 16 residues. The germline V gene has CDR1 MNHNS and CDR2 SASEGT. Trimming removed 1 base from V and 8 bases from J; junction bases left unmatched: 9. The DNA of the CDR3 is TGTGCCAGCAGTGAAGTTGCGGGAGGGCCTGTCCATGAGCAGTTCTTC. It encodes CASSEVAGGPVHEQFF.

V usage is TRBV5-6 and J usage is TRBJ2-1; tentatively, D is TRBD1 (6 bases). Trimming shortened V by 3 bases and J by 4 bases, and 17 bases separated the two germline ends. CDR3 length equals 16 residues. Germline CDR1 SGHDT, CDR2 YYEEEE. This chain's CDR3 is CASSWLAGTQYNEQFF. The CDR3 DNA reads as TGTGCCAGCAGCTGGCTGGCCGGGACACAGTACAATGAGCAGTTCTTC.

The V gene is TRBV10-1, the J gene TRBJ1-1; D not resolved. This CDR3 is 13 amino acids long. CDR1 and CDR2 (germline): WNHNN, SYGVQD (reference sequence). V was cut by 6 bases and J by 3 bases, with 11 bases left in between. The CDR3 region has the DNA TGCGCCAGCAGCGCGGGCCCCTACACTGAAGCTTTCTTT. It translates to CASSAGPYTEAFF.

The chain joins TRBV6-2 or TRBV6-3 to TRBJ2-7; D could derive from TRBD1 or TRBD2 (5 bases each). Trimming cost V 6 bases and J 5 bases, with 29 bases left between them. Germline V lookup: CDR1 MNHEY, CDR2 SVGEGT. This CDR3 spans 18 amino acids. The CDR3, as DNA: TGTGCCAGCAGGTCGCAATACAGCTACAACGCCCGAGGGGACGAGCAGTACTTC. It yields the protein CASRSQYSYNARGDEQYF.

The chain is built from TRBV4-1 and TRBJ1-5; D gene unclear. The CDR3 consists of 15 residues. Germline loops: CDR1 MGHRA, CDR2 YSYEKL. V was pared by 1 base and J by 1 base, with 8 bases between. CDR3 sequence: CASSQGSGSNQPQHF. For the CDR3, the DNA is TGCGCCAGCAGCCAAGGGTCTGGGAGCAATCAGCCCCAGCATTTT.

This clonotype was recorded at least ten times. The rearrangement uses TRBV7-2 and TRBJ2-3; D gene unclear. The germline V gene has CDR1 SGHTA and CDR2 FQGNSA. Trimming pared 5 bases from V and 3 bases from J, leaving 9 bases between. The CDR3 covers 13 residues. Here the CDR3 reads CASSQPPTDTQYF. In nucleotides, the CDR3 is TGTGCCAGCAGCCAACCCCCTACAGATACGCAGTATTTT.

This chain uses TRBV11-2 with TRBJ2-2; D unresolved. CDR3 size: 12 residues. CDR1 and CDR2 from the germline V gene are SGHAT and FQNNGV. V lost 11 bases and J 1 base, leaving 8 bases between the germline ends. The CDR3: CAVRLNTGELFF. Here the CDR3 DNA reads TGTGCCGTTCGACTGAACACCGGGGAGCTGTTTTTT.

V is TRBV7-2 and J is TRBJ2-2, with 8 nucleotides matching TRBD1. The V and J ends lost 5 bases and 5 bases, in that order; junction bases with no gene match: 13. The CDR3 has 17 residues. Germline V gene data show CDR1 as SGHTA and CDR2 as FQGNSA. The CDR3 here is CASSPTDRGWGTGELFF. The CDR3 DNA sequence: TGTGCCAGCAGCCCGACAGACAGGGGTTGGGGTACCGGGGAGCTGTTTTTT.

The chain is built from TRBV3-1 and TRBJ2-3; 9 bases are shared with TRBD1. Trimming took 2 bases from V and 5 from J; bases not matched to a gene: 8. Per germline, CDR1 LGHDT and CDR2 YNNKEL (reference sequence). The CDR3 covers 16 residues. The CDR3 here is CASSQFWGQGVDTQYF. DNA for the CDR3: TGTGCCAGCAGCCAATTCTGGGGACAGGGCGTAGATACGCAGTATTTT.

In regard to this clonotype: This may stem from a read error, because a much larger clone lies one nucleotide away. CDR3 coding DNA: TGCGCCAGCAGCCAAGATGTGCGGGGAAGCTCCGACGAGCAGTACTTC. Amino acid sequence: CASSQDVRGSSDEQYF. The rearrangement uses TRBV4-3 and TRBJ2-7; possible D gene TRBD2, 6 bases. This CDR3 spans 16 amino acids. Germline loops: CDR1 LGHNA, CDR2 YSLEER.

This clonotype was observed a handful of times. The gene calls are TRBV6-5 and TRBJ2-7; tentative D call: TRBD1 (6 bases). The CDR3 contains 15 residues. V lost 0 bases to trimming and J lost 5 bases, with 14 bases between them. Germline CDR1 is MNHEY and CDR2 is SVGAGI. CDR3 loop: CASSYSTTGGDEQYF. The DNA for the CDR3 is TGTGCCAGCAGTTACTCTACGACAGGAGGCGACGAGCAGTACTTC.

This clonotype was observed a handful of times. This chain uses TRBV6-5 with TRBJ2-3; no clear D. The CDR3 is 12 residues long. The germline CDR1 and CDR2 sequences are MNHEY and SVGAGI. Trimming removed 7 bases from V and 4 bases from J, with 9 bases in between. This CDR3 is CASKSLPDTQYF. The CDR3, as DNA: TGTGCCAGCAAAAGCCTCCCAGATACGCAGTATTTT.

This clonotype occurred many times. CDR3: CASSFQILTTGELFF. CDR3 nucleotides: TGTGCCAGCAGCTTTCAAATTCTCACGACCGGGGAGCTGTTTTTT. The genes are TRBV5-7 and TRBJ2-2; D gene ambiguous. TRBV5-7 is an open reading frame, and its role is uncertain. The CDR3 contains 15 residues. V lost 2 bases to trimming and J lost 5 bases, with 13 bases between them.